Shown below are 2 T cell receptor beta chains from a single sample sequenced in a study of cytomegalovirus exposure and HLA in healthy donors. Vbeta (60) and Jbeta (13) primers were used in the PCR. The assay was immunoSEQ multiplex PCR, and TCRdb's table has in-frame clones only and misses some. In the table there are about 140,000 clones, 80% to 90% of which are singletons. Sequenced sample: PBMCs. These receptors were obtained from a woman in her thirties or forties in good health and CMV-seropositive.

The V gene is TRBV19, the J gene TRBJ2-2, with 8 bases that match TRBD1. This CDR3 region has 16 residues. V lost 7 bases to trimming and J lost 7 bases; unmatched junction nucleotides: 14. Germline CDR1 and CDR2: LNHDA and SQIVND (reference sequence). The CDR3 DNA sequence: TGTGCCAGTATAGCTGCAGGACAGGGAAACGGCGGGGAGCTGTTTTTT. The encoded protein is CASIAAGQGNGGELFF.

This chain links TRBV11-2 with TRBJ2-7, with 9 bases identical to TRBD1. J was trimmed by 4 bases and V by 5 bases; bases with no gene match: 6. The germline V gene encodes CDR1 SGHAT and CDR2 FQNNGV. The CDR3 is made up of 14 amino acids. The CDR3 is CASSLGTGSYEQYF. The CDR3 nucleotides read TGTGCCAGCAGCCTCGGGACAGGGTCTTACGAGCAGTACTTC.